Below are 3 T cell receptor beta chains sequenced from a single sample in a study of shared clonotypes between healthy human individuals. Assay: immunoSEQ multiplex PCR; the TCRdb copy retains only in-frame clones and omits some. This sample has around 1,900,000 clones, with around 93% found just once. CD45RO-negative cells were positively selected for CCR7, leaving out terminally differentiated effector memory CD45RA+ cells. Sequencing input: naive CD8+ T cells from PBMCs. The receptors were gathered from a man aged 18 to 29 in good health. Some clones in this sample may be carry-over from other donors' samples.

The V and J genes are TRBV5-6 and TRBJ2-1; 12 nucleotides align to TRBD2. CDR1 is SGHDT and CDR2 is YYEEEE in the germline V gene. Losses at the gene ends were 4 bases for V and 10 bases for J; bases not matched to a gene: 18. This CDR3 is 18 amino acids long. The CDR3 reads CASSPIGRTSGMGGEQFF. Here the CDR3 DNA reads TGTGCCAGCAGCCCCATAGGTAGGACTAGCGGGATGGGAGGCGAGCAGTTCTTC.

The CDR3 sequence: CASSGLLAGRFYEQYF. Written as DNA, the CDR3 is TGTGCCAGCAGTGGGTTACTAGCGGGGAGATTTTACGAGCAGTACTTC. J is TRBJ2-7 and V is TRBV28, with 10 bases identical to TRBD2. CDR3 size: 16 residues. Trimming removed 5 bases from V and 4 bases from J; junction bases left unmatched: 11. Germline assignment: CDR1 MDHEN and CDR2 SYDVKM.

The sample holds one count of this clone. The genes are TRBV6-5 and TRBJ2-7; D is unclear. V lost 0 bases and J lost 3, with 15 bases in between. From germline, CDR1 is MNHEY and CDR2 SVGAGI. The CDR3 loop spans 16 amino acids. The CDR3 loop reads CASSYSTGSTSYEQYF. CDR3 in DNA: TGTGCCAGCAGTTACTCGACGGGCTCGACAAGCTACGAGCAGTACTTC.